One and the same sample provided the 23 T cell receptor beta chains below, sequenced in a study of beta chain features in type 1 diabetes. Expressed TCRB transcripts were sequenced, since all the RNA that had been isolated was reverse transcribed. Profiling relied on immunoSEQ multiplex PCR, and the TCRdb table lists in-frame clones only, not all of them. The repertoire holds 160,000 or so clones, with 11% as singletons. The sequencing input was central memory CD4+ T cells from blood. These receptors were collected from a man aged 18 to 29 in good health.

The chain recombines TRBV10-3 with TRBJ2-1; 7 nucleotides line up with TRBD1. Looked up from germline, CDR1 is ENHRY and CDR2 is SYGVKD. CDR3 length: 14 amino acids. V was pared by 6 bases and J by 4 bases, with 6 bases of the junction left unmatched. CDR3 residues: CAIRSGTAYNEQFF. For the CDR3, the DNA is TGTGCCATCAGATCCGGGACAGCTTACAATGAGCAGTTCTTC.

This clone was counted a few times. The rearrangement joins TRBV5-8 to TRBJ2-5, with 10 positions matching TRBD1. Per germline, CDR1 SGHTS and CDR2 YDEGEE. The CDR3 is made up of 15 amino acids. V trimming: 3 bases; J trimming: 5 bases; junction bases outside the gene matches: 7. The CDR3: CASSSRTGGVETQYF. The CDR3, as DNA: TGTGCCAGCAGCTCCAGGACAGGGGGTGTCGAGACCCAGTACTTC.

The CDR3 DNA reads as TGCGCCAGCAGCCAAGAGGTCGAGGGCTATGGCTACACCTTC. This sequence encodes CASSQEVEGYGYTF. V is TRBV4-3 and J is TRBJ1-2, with D uncertain. Germline V gives CDR1 LGHNA, CDR2 YSLEER. Trimming left V 0 bases short and J 4 bases short, with 9 bases between. CDR3 size: 14 residues.

This rearrangement joins TRBV9 to TRBJ2-1; 15 nucleotides match TRBD2. The V gene end was trimmed by 3 bases and the J gene end by 0 bases; junction bases not matched to a gene: 4. CDR3 length: 18 amino acids. Germline lookup yields CDR1 SGDLS and CDR2 YYNGEE. Here the CDR3 reads CASSAGTSGRSSYNEQFF. The CDR3, as DNA: TGTGCCAGCAGCGCGGGGACTAGCGGGAGGAGCTCCTACAATGAGCAGTTCTTC.

This chain connects TRBV19 to TRBJ1-1, with TRBD1 matching 9 bases. The CDR3 is made up of 15 amino acids. Germline values: CDR1 LNHDA, CDR2 SQIVND (reference sequence). The ends lost 5 bases at V and 1 base at J; junction bases unmatched: 5. CDR3 DNA sequence: TGTGCCAGTAGTCCGCGACAGGGGGGGAACACTGAAGCTTTCTTT. Its protein product is CASSPRQGGNTEAFF. The full variable domain, rest sourced from reference TRBV19 and TRBJ1-1, is DGGITQSPKYLFRKEGQNVTLSCEQNLNHDAMYWYRQDPGQGLRLIYYSQIVNDFQKGDIAEGYSVSREKKESFPLTVTSAQKNPTAFYLCASSPRQGGNTEAFFGQGTRLTVV.

This clone was counted a few times. The chain couples TRBV7-3 to TRBJ2-7, with 7 bases matching TRBD1. V was pared by 5 bases and J by 2 bases, with 9 bases of the junction left unmatched. The CDR3 extends over 15 amino acids. The V gene's germline CDR1 is SGHTA and CDR2 FQGTGA. This CDR3 reads CASSQDRALPYEQYF. DNA for the CDR3: TGTGCCAGCAGCCAAGACAGGGCGTTGCCCTACGAGCAGTACTTC.

This clone was counted only a few times. This chain connects TRBV4-3 to TRBJ1-2, with D possibly being TRBD1 (6 bases). This CDR3 comprises 14 residues. V was clipped by 0 bases and J by 8 bases, with 13 bases between them. CDR1 is LGHNA, CDR2 YSLEER, per germline. The CDR3 DNA reads as TGCGCCAGCAGCCAAGATACTGGGGGGCTGGGCTACACCTTC. Protein: CASSQDTGGLGYTF.

The table lists this clone with a few counts. The CDR3 loop reads CASSQESVGTVQFF. CDR3 nucleotide sequence: TGCGCCAGCAGCCAAGAGAGCGTCGGGACTGTGCAGTTCTTC. The chain combines TRBV4-3 with TRBJ2-1; D may be TRBD2 (6 bases). Per the germline V gene, CDR1 is LGHNA and CDR2 is YSLEER. V was cut by 0 bases and J by 12 bases, with 15 bases left in between. The length of the CDR3 is 14 residues.

This clone turned up a few times. The CDR3 DNA sequence: TGTGCCACCCGGGACAGTTATAGCAATCAGCCCCAGCATTTT. Its protein product is CATRDSYSNQPQHF. The chain combines TRBV2 with TRBJ1-5; the match to TRBD1 covers 7 bases. The CDR3 runs to 14 residues. From germline, CDR1 is SNHLY and CDR2 FYNNEI. V gave up 10 bases and J gave up 0 bases; unmatched junction bases: 6.

The genes are TRBV19 and TRBJ2-1; no clear D gene. The CDR3 has 13 amino acids. The ends were cut back, 2 bases at V and 9 bases at J, with 11 bases in the middle. Germline V CDR1 and CDR2: LNHDA, SQIVND (reference sequence). The CDR3 region has the DNA TGTGCCAGTAGTATACCGACCAACCTTGAGCAGTTCTTC. It yields the protein CASSIPTNLEQFF.

This clone occurred a few times. The J gene is TRBJ1-2, the V gene TRBV7-9; D call uncertain. Germline CDR1 SEHNR, CDR2 FQNEAQ (reference sequence). Trimming removed 1 base at V and 8 bases at J, with 14 bases between. The CDR3 length is 14 residues. The CDR3: CASSLGVNVRGYTF. The CDR3 DNA reads TGTGCCAGCAGCTTAGGAGTTAATGTTCGGGGCTACACCTTC.

The table lists this clone with many counts. The chain couples TRBV2 to TRBJ2-5; no clear D gene. The CDR3 loop spans 12 amino acids. Trimming took 4 bases from V and 2 from J, leaving 5 bases between them. The V gene's germline CDR1 is SNHLY and CDR2 FYNNEI. The DNA for the CDR3 is TGTGCCAGCAGTGCGGAACAAGAGACCCAGTACTTC. Translated, it gives CASSAEQETQYF.

This chain uses TRBV11-2 with TRBJ2-3, with TRBD1 as a possible D gene (6 bases). Deletions cut 4 bases from V and 3 bases from J, with 17 bases between. Germline lookup yields CDR1 SGHAT and CDR2 FQNNGV. This CDR3 spans 16 amino acids. The CDR3 is CASSWVGTGLTDTQYF. CDR3 in DNA: TGTGCCAGCAGCTGGGTCGGCACAGGGTTGACAGATACGCAGTATTTT.

V usage is TRBV10-3 and J usage is TRBJ2-7; the D gene is possibly TRBD1 (5 bases). Deletions cut 5 bases from V and 2 bases from J, with 13 bases between. Germline CDR1 is ENHRY and CDR2 is SYGVKD. CDR3 length: 14 residues. CDR3 loop: CAISTSRGPYEQYF. The CDR3 DNA reads TGTGCCATCAGTACTTCTAGGGGTCCCTACGAGCAGTACTTC.

At least ten counts were recorded for this clone. This sample includes further DNA sequences coding for the same CDR3. This chain joins TRBV28 and TRBJ2-7; the match to TRBD1 covers 7 bases. CDR3 length: 13 amino acids. Germline V CDR1 and CDR2: MDHEN, SYDVKM. V shed 6 bases, J shed 2 bases, and the junction held 4 bases outside the gene matches. The CDR3 DNA reads TGTGCCAGCAGACCGGGACAGACCTACGAGCAGTACTTC. It specifies CASRPGQTYEQYF.

The genes are TRBV29-1 and TRBJ2-2, with 7 bases lining up with TRBD1. The trim removed 7 bases at V and 1 base at J, leaving 3 bases unmatched. The CDR3 has 13 residues. Germline CDR1 is SQVTM and CDR2 is ANQGSEA. The CDR3 DNA follows: TGCAGCGCTTGGACAGGGAACACCGGGGAGCTGTTTTTT. This translates into CSAWTGNTGELFF.

The chain recombines TRBV20-1 with TRBJ2-7; D not certain. The CDR3 is 11 residues long. V was cut by 4 bases and J by 7 bases, with 11 bases left in between. CDR1 is DFQATT, CDR2 SNEGSKA, per germline (reference sequence). The CDR3 DNA follows: TGCAGTGCTAAGTCTGACGTAGAGCAGTACTTC. Translation gives CSAKSDVEQYF.

This clone was counted between two and nine times. The chain carries TRBV2 and TRBJ1-2; maybe TRBD1 (6 bases). Per germline, CDR1 SNHLY and CDR2 FYNNEI. The CDR3 has 13 amino acids. V lost 7 bases and J lost 4, with 13 bases in between. The DNA for the CDR3 is TGTGCCAGCACCGAGGGGGTCCTCTATGGCTACACCTTC. Translation: CASTEGVLYGYTF.

The chain recombines TRBV27 with TRBJ2-7, with D uncertain. Trimming removed 5 bases from V and 5 bases from J, with 10 bases in between. The CDR3 totals 12 residues. Germline V gives CDR1 MNHEY, CDR2 SMNVEV (reference sequence). CDR3: CASSRFAHEQYF. CDR3 bases: TGTGCCAGCAGTCGCTTTGCCCACGAGCAGTACTTC.

The rearrangement joins TRBV7-9 to TRBJ2-1, with 10 bases lining up with TRBD2. The J segment lost 8 bases and the V segment lost 0 bases, leaving 7 bases of the junction unmatched. Germline assignment: CDR1 SEHNR and CDR2 FQNEAQ (reference sequence). The CDR3 has 16 amino acids. The CDR3: CASSLAFSGRAYEQFF. The CDR3 DNA reads TGTGCCAGCAGCTTAGCGTTCAGCGGGAGGGCGTATGAGCAGTTCTTC. The full variable domain, rest sourced from reference TRBV7-9 and TRBJ2-1, is DTGVSQNPRHKITKRGQNVTFRCDPISEHNRLYWYRQTLGQGPEFLTYFQNEAQLEKSRLLSDRFSAERPKGSFSTLEIQRTEQGDSAMYLCASSLAFSGRAYEQFFGPGTRLTVL.

Comments on this clone: A single base separates this from a much larger clone, so it may be a read error. This CDR3 is also generated by other DNA sequences in the sample. The chain uses TRBV28 and TRBJ1-2; D unclear. This CDR3 spans 12 amino acids. With 5 bases removed from V and 1 base from J, the gap between germline ends came to 5 bases. Per germline, CDR1 MDHEN and CDR2 SYDVKM. The CDR3 protein is CASSPSNYGYTF. The CDR3 region has the DNA TGTGCCAGCAGTCCAAGTAACTATGGCTACACCTTC.

The V gene is TRBV10-3, the J gene TRBJ2-1; D is tentatively TRBD1 or TRBD2 (5 bases each). V was shortened by 10 bases and J by 5 bases, with 21 bases between the two germline ends. Per germline, CDR1 ENHRY and CDR2 SYGVKD. The CDR3 runs to 15 residues. The CDR3 protein is CATHVSGTQNNEQFF. The CDR3 DNA follows: TGTGCCACCCACGTCTCCGGGACGCAGAACAATGAGCAGTTCTTC.

This clone was seen a handful of times. This CDR3 is CASSQELAGVGIQYF. The CDR3, as DNA: TGCGCCAGCAGCCAAGAACTAGCGGGAGTCGGCATTCAGTACTTC. V usage is TRBV4-3 and J usage is TRBJ2-4; TRBD2 agrees at 11 bases. V gave up 0 bases and J gave up 9 bases; unmatched junction bases: 4. The CDR3 is 15 residues long. Germline V gene data show CDR1 as LGHNA and CDR2 as YSLEER.